Listed here is a single T cell receptor beta chain. The entry originates in a study of T cell responses to AZD1222 COVID-19 vaccine. The protocol was immunoSEQ multiplex PCR, while the TCRdb copy is restricted to in-frame clones and leaves out a portion. This table has 180,000 or so clones, 80% to 95% appearing once. V was clipped by 4 bases and J by 7 bases, with 10 bases between them. The CDR3 is 13 residues long. Per the germline V gene, CDR1 is MNHEY and CDR2 is SVGAGI. This TCR derives from an adult who received the MenACWY meningococcal vaccine as a control. The chain recombines TRBV6-5 with TRBJ2-2; TRBD2 is a possible D gene (5 bases). The source was peripheral blood, collected 28 days after the second dose of the MenACWY control vaccine. The CDR3: CASSFGRGGELFF. The CDR3 DNA follows: TGTGCCAGCAGTTTCGGACGGGGCGGGGAGCTGTTTTTT.